Following are 4 T cell receptor beta chains from one sample sequenced in a study of cytomegalovirus exposure and HLA in healthy donors (dated by TCRdb to the late 2010s). Receptors were amplified or captured by the immunoSEQ multiplex PCR assay. For the multiplex PCR, a mixture combining 60 forward primers for TCR Vbeta segments and 13 reverse primers for TCR Jbeta segments was used. The source is immuneACCESS, and TCRdb retained only in-frame sequences with V and J called. Part of the clones is not carried over; for the studies checked, unresolved V genes explain less than half of this, and the remainder is unexplained. Here the sample has hundreds of thousands of clones; roughly 87% occur a single time. Jointly, the top ten make up approximately 5.7% of the sample. Material for sequencing was PBMCs. These receptors were obtained from a middle-aged man in good health and CMV-seropositive.

J is TRBJ2-2 and V is TRBV7-7, with 7 bases lining up with TRBD1. CDR3 length: 16 amino acids. Per the germline V gene, CDR1 is SSHAT and CDR2 is FNYEAQ (reference sequence). J gave up 14 bases and V 4 bases, and 19 bases lay outside the gene matches. DNA of the CDR3: TGTGCCAGCAGCTCACTCCTACAGGGGCCACCTTTCGATCTGTTTTTT. As protein: CASSSLLQGPPFDLFF.

The chain has TRBV11-3 and TRBJ1-1; D not resolved. This CDR3 has 15 amino acids. V dropped 3 bases and J dropped 1 base, with 12 bases sitting between them. Germline V gives CDR1 SGHNT, CDR2 YENEEA. CDR3 sequence: CASSFPAVGNTEAFF. The CDR3, as DNA: TGTGCCAGCAGCTTCCCCGCGGTCGGGAACACTGAAGCTTTCTTT.

Note on this clone: A junction end diverges from the germline sequence, so it may reflect a read error. The rearrangement uses TRBV6-5 and TRBJ2-5, with 12 bases lining up with TRBD2. The CDR3 loop spans 14 amino acids. Germline V CDR1 and CDR2: MNHEY, SVGAGI. CDR3 amino acids: CASSYSASGRAPDF. The CDR3 DNA reads as TGTGCCAGCAGTTACTCGGCTAGCGGGAGGGCCCCGGACTTC.

V is TRBV5-1 and J is TRBJ2-1; 8 bases align to TRBD2. The CDR3 has 15 amino acids. Per germline, CDR1 SGHRS and CDR2 YFSETQ. V lost 2 bases, J lost 3 bases, and 4 bases stayed unmatched. CDR3 region: CASSFSGSHYNEQFF. DNA of the CDR3: TGCGCCAGCAGCTTCAGCGGGAGCCACTACAATGAGCAGTTCTTC. The variable domain in full, completed from reference TRBV5-1 and TRBJ2-1, reads KAGVTQTPRYLIKTRGQQVTLSCSPISGHRSVSWYQQTPGQGLQFLFEYFSETQRNKGNFPGRFSGRQFSNSRSEMNVSTLELGDSALYLCASSFSGSHYNEQFFGPGTRLTVL.